This T cell receptor beta chain comes out of a study of cytomegalovirus exposure and HLA in healthy donors. About this clone: Additional DNA sequences in this sample encode the identical CDR3.

The PCR was carried out with 60 Vbeta primers and 13 Jbeta primers. Measured with immunoSEQ multiplex PCR; TCRdb has only the in-frame clones, and not every one. There are fewer than 200,000 clones in the sample; 87% occur only once, and about 0.93% lies in the top ten. There are 15 residues in the CDR3. After removal of 3 bases from V and 2 bases from J, the junction contained 5 bases not matched to a gene. CDR1 KGHSH and CDR2 LQKENI come from the germline V gene. The sequence came from a woman aged 25 to 39 in good health and CMV-seronegative. This chain uses TRBV18 with TRBJ2-7; 9 bases match TRBD1. The specimen sequenced was PBMCs. The CDR3 nucleotides are TGTGCCAGCTCACCCCAGGGACAGGGCCCCTACGAGCAGTACTTC. This gives the protein CASSPQGQGPYEQYF. The full variable domain, its missing parts supplied by reference TRBV18 and TRBJ2-7, is NAGVMQNPRHLVRRRGQEARLRCSPMKGHSHVYWYRQLPEEGLKFMVYLQKENIIDESGMPKERFSAEFPKEGPSILRIQQVVRGDSAAYFCASSPQGQGPYEQYFGPGTRLTVT.